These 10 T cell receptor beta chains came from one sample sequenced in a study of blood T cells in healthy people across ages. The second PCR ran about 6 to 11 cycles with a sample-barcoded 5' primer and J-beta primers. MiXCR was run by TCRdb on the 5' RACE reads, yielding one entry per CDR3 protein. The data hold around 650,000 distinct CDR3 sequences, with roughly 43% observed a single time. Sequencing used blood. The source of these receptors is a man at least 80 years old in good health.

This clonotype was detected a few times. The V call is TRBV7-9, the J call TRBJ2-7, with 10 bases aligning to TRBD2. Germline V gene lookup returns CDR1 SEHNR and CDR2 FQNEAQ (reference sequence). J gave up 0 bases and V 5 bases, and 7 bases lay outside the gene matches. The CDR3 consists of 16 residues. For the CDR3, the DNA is TGTGCCAGCAGCACACTTAGCGGGGGGAGCTCCTACGAGCAGTACTTC. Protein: CASSTLSGGSSYEQYF.

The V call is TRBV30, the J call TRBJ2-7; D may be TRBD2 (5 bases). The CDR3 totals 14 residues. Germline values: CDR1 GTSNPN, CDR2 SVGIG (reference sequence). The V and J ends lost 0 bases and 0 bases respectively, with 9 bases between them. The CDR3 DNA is TGTGCCTGGAGTGTAGGAGGTCCCTCCTACGAGCAGTACTTC. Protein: CAWSVGGPSYEQYF.

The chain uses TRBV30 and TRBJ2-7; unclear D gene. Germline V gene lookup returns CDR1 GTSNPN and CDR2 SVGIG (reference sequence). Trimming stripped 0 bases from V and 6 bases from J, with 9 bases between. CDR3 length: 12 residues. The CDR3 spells CAWSVGAVEQYF. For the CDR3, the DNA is TGTGCCTGGAGTGTAGGCGCGGTCGAGCAGTACTTC.

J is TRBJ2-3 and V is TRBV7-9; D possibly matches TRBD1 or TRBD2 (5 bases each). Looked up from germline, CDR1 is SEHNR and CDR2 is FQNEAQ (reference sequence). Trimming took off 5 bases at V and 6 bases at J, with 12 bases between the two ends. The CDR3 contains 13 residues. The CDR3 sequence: CASSKGTVDTQYF. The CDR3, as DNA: TGTGCCAGCAGCAAGGGGACGGTGGATACGCAGTATTTT.

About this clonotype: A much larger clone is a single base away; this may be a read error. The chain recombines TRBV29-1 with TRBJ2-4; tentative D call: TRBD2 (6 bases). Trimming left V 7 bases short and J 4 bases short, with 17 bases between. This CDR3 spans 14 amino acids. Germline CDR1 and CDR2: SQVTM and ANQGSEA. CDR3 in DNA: TGCAGCGCTGTCCCCGGCGGGGCGAAAAACATTCAGTACTTC. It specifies CSAVPGGAKNIQYF.

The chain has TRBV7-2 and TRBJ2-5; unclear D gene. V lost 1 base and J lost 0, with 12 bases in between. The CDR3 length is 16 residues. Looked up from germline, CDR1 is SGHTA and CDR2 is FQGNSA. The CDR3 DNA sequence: TGTGCCAGCAGCTTAGTTGGCAGGACGTACCAAGAGACCCAGTACTTC. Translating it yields CASSLVGRTYQETQYF.

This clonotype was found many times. The CDR3 sequence: CASSQDAGSLAEAFF. The DNA for the CDR3 is TGTGCCAGCAGCCAAGATGCGGGGTCTCTAGCTGAAGCTTTCTTT. The J gene is TRBJ1-1, the V gene TRBV4-2; D remains unclear. This CDR3 is 15 amino acids long. Germline V CDR1 and CDR2: LGHNA, YNFKEQ. Trimming pared 0 bases from V and 6 bases from J, leaving 14 bases between.

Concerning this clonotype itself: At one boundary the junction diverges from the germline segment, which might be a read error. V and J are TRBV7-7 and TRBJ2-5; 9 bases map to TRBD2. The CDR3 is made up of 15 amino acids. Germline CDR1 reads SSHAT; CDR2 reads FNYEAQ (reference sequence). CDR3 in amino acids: CAGSLAGALQETQYF. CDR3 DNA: TGTGCCGGCAGCTTAGCGGGGGCCCTCCAAGAGACCCAGTACTTC. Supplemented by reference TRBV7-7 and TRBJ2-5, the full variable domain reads GAGVSQSPRYKVTKRGQDVTLRCDPISSHATLYWYQQALGQGPEFLTYFNYEAQPDKSGLPSDRFSAERPEGSISTLTIQRTEQRDSAMYRCAGSLAGALQETQYFGPGTRLLVL.

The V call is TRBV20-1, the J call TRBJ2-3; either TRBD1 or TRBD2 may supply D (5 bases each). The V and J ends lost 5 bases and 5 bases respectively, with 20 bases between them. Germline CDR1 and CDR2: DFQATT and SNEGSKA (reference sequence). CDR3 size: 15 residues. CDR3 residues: CSAPDPGTRGDTQYF. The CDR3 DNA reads TGCAGTGCTCCGGATCCCGGGACCCGGGGAGATACGCAGTATTTT.

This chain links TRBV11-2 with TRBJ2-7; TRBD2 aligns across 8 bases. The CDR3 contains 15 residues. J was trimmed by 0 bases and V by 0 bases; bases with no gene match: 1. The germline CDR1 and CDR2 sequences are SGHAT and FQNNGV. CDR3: CASSLESGSSYEQYF. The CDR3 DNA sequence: TGTGCCAGCAGCTTAGAGAGCGGGAGCTCCTACGAGCAGTACTTC.